This record concerns one T cell receptor (beta chain) sequence. These data are taken from a study of technical replicates of blood from a few donors. Trimming cost V 3 bases and J 7 bases; bases outside gene matches: 9. From germline, CDR1 is SGHDT and CDR2 YYEEEE. This CDR3 comprises 14 residues. Profiling relied on immunoSEQ multiplex PCR, and the TCRdb table lists in-frame clones only, not all of them. This repertoire shows under 110,000 clones, 96% found once; its top ten account for 0.2% to 0.25%. Sequenced: T cells isolated from PBMCs. The chain carries TRBV5-6 and TRBJ2-7, with TRBD1 matching over 8 bases. This clonotype originated in a human donor in good health. The CDR3 spells CASSSTRTGREQYF. CDR3 coding DNA: TGTGCCAGCAGCTCGACCCGGACAGGGAGAGAGCAGTACTTC.